The present T cell receptor (beta chain) was sequenced within a study of cytomegalovirus exposure and HLA in healthy donors (dated by TCRdb to about 2017). About the study as a whole: According to a later analysis, the 120 or so validation repertoires were produced on the same platform as the roughly 700 repertoires of the first cohort. A separate validation cohort of about 110 different subjects was used in addition to the approximately 700-subject first cohort. The study was designed to test whether signatures of past pathogen exposure could be identified by cataloging public T cell receptors. The study combined high-throughput TCR immunosequencing, statistical association of individual TCRs with disease status, and machine learning to predict cytomegalovirus infection status. The paper's findings and limits, for the study overall: While some public TCRs were present in many individuals, most TCR sequences turned up only very rarely across donors. A later analysis had no HLA typing for the validation cohort, so co-occurrence there was scored across all 120 repertoires. In the study, some 180 TCR beta chains were listed as associated with cytomegalovirus. The classifier was reported to diagnose cytomegalovirus status with high specificity and sensitivity in both the original and validation cohorts. According to the authors, the approach could potentially be generalized to other disease states and immunological phenotypes. In vitro tests confirmed that a few of the cytomegalovirus-associated TCR beta chains recognize cytomegalovirus antigens. Of the cluster scores, about 94% were above 0 in a later analysis, which found that TCRs clustered in the first cohort also tended to co-occur in the 130 or so validation repertoires.

Separate from the approximately 700-subject first cohort, the validation cohort of more than 90 subjects was the group to which the donors belonged. The library was obtained by the immunoSEQ multiplex PCR assay. For the original study's pipeline: A statistical classification framework was built to diagnose cytomegalovirus status from the catalog of TCR beta chain sequences. TCRdb's version of the immuneACCESS table is confined to in-frame rearrangements and falls short of the full clone set. An unresolved V gene accounts for under half of the shortfall where checked; the remainder is of unknown origin. The V and J calls and clone size come from that table; D and trimming were worked out from the DNA. This sample is represented by about 260,000 clones; about 92% of them were singletons. The ten largest clones add up to 2.5% to 3.5% of the sample. Inclusive of the bounding cysteine and phenylalanine, the CDR3 is 15 residues long. The CDR3 DNA has 45 bases and is translated from base 1. The germline V gene yields KGHSH for CDR1 and LQKENI for CDR2. The junction shows trimming of 3 bases on V and 1 base on J, plus 12 bases between the germline ends.

As concerns this clone: This receptor's antigen is unknown. The record has no base qualities; no much larger clone is one base away.

The chain employs TRBV18 and TRBJ2-5, with TRBD1 tentatively as D gene (6 bases match). The sequence was collected from a woman in her 30s in good health and CMV-seronegative. The sequenced sample consisted of PBMCs. This receptor has the CDR3 CASSPNGQPQETQYF. The DNA sequence reads TGTGCCAGCTCACCTAATGGACAGCCCCAAGAGACCCAGTACTTC.